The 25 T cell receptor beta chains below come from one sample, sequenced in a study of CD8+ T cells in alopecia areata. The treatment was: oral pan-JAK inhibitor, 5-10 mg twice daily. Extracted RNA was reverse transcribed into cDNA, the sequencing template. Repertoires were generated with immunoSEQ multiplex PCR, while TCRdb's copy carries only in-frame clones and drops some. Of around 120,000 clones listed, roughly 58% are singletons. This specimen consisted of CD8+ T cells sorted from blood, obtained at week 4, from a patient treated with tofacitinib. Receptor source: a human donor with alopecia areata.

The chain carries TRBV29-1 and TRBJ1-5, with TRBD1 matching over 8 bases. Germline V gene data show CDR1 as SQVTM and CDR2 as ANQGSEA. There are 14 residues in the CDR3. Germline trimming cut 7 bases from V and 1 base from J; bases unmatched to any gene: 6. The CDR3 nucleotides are TGCAGCGCCTGGACAGGGTTGAGCAATCAGCCCCAGCATTTT. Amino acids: CSAWTGLSNQPQHF. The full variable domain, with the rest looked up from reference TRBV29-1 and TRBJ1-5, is SAVISQKPSRDICQRGTSLTIQCQVDSQVTMMFWYRQQPGQSLTLIATANQGSEATYESGFVIDKFPISRPNLTFSTLTVSNMSPEDSSIYLCSAWTGLSNQPQHFGDGTRLSIL.

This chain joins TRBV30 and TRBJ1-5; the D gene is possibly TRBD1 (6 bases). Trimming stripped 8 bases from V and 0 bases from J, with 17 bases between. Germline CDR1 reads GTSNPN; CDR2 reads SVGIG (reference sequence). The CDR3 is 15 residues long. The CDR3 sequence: CALGRGESSNQPQHF. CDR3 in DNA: TGTGCCCTCGGCAGGGGTGAGTCTAGCAATCAGCCCCAGCATTTT.

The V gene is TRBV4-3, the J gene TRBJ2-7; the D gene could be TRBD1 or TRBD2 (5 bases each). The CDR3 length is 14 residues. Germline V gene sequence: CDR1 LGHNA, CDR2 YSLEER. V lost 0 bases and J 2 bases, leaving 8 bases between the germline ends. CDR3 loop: CASSQDLGAYEQYF. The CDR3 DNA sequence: TGCGCCAGCAGCCAAGACCTGGGGGCCTACGAGCAGTACTTC.

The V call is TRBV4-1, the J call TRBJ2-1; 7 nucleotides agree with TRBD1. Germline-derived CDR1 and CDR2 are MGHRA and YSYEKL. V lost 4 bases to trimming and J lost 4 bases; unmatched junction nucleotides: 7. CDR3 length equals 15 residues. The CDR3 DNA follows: TGCGCCAGCAGCCCCTCCGGGACAGCTTACAATGAGCAGTTCTTC. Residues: CASSPSGTAYNEQFF.

CDR3 loop: CASSYYEGTITNEQFF. The CDR3 coding sequence is TGTGCCAGCAGTTACTACGAGGGGACGATTACAAATGAGCAGTTCTTC. The J gene is TRBJ2-1, the V gene TRBV6-5; D may match TRBD1 or TRBD2 (5 bases each). CDR3 length equals 16 residues. V was cut by 1 base and J by 7 bases, with 17 bases left in between. CDR1 is MNHEY, CDR2 SVGAGI, per germline.

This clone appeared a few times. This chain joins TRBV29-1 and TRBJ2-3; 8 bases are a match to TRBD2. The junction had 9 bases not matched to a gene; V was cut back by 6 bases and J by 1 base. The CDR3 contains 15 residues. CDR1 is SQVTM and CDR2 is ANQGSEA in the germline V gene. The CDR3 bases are TGCAGCGTCCTGTGGGTTAGCGGGGGCACAGATACGCAGTATTTT. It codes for CSVLWVSGGTDTQYF.

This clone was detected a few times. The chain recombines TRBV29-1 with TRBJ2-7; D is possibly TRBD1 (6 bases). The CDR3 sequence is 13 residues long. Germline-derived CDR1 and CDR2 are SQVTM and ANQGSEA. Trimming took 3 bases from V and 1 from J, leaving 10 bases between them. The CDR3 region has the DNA TGCAGCGTTGACGTGCAGGGGTCCTACGAGCAGTACTTC. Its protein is CSVDVQGSYEQYF.

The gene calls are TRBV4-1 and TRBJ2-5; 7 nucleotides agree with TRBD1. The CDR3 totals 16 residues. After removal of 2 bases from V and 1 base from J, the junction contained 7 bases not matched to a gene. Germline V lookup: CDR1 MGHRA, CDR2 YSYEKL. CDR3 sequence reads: CASSQSVGQPQETQYF. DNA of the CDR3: TGCGCCAGCAGCCAATCAGTGGGACAGCCCCAAGAGACCCAGTACTTC.

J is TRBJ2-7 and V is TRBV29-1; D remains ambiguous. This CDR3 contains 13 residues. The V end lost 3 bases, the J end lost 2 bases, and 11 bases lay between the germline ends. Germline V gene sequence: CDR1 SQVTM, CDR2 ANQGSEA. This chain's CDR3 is CSVEGMGAYEQYF. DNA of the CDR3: TGCAGCGTTGAGGGGATGGGCGCCTACGAGCAGTACTTC.

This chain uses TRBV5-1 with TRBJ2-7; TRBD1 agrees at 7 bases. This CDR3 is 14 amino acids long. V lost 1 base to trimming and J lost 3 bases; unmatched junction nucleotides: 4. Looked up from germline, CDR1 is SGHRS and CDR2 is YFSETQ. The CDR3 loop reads CASSLWDRNYEQYF. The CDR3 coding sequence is TGCGCCAGCAGCTTGTGGGACAGAAACTACGAGCAGTACTTC. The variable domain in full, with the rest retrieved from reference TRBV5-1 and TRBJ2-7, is KAGVTQTPRYLIKTRGQQVTLSCSPISGHRSVSWYQQTPGQGLQFLFEYFSETQRNKGNFPGRFSGRQFSNSRSEMNVSTLELGDSALYLCASSLWDRNYEQYFGPGTRLTVT.

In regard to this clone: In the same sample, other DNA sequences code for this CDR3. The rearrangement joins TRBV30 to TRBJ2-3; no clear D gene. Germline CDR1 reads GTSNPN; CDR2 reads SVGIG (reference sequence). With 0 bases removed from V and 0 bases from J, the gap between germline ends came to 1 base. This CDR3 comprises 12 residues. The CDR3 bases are TGTGCCTGGAGTGTAAGCACAGATACGCAGTATTTT. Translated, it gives CAWSVSTDTQYF.

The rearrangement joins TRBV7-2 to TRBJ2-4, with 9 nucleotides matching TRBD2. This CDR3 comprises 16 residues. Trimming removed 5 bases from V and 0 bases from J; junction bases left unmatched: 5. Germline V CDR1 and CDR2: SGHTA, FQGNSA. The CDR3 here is CASSLSGGIAKNIQYF. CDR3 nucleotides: TGTGCCAGCAGCCTTAGCGGGGGTATAGCCAAAAACATTCAGTACTTC.

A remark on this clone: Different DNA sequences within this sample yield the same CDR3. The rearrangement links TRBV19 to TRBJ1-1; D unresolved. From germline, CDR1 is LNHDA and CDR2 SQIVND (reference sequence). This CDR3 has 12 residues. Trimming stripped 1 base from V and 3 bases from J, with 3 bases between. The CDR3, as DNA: TGTGCCAGTAGTATAGGATACACTGAAGCTTTCTTT. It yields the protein CASSIGYTEAFF.

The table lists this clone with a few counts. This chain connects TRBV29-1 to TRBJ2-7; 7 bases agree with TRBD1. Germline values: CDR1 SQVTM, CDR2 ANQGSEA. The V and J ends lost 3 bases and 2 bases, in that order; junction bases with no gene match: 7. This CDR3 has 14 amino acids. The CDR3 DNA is TGCAGCGTTGAGATAAGGGACAGACCCTACGAGCAGTACTTC. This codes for CSVEIRDRPYEQYF.

CDR3 loop: CAWTPGSYNEQFF. The CDR3 DNA is TGTGCCTGGACCCCGGGGTCCTACAATGAGCAGTTCTTC. J is TRBJ2-1 and V is TRBV30; D is perhaps TRBD2 (5 bases). Trimming cost V 4 bases and J 1 base, with 8 bases left between them. The germline V gene has CDR1 GTSNPN and CDR2 SVGIG (reference sequence). CDR3 size: 13 residues. Drawing the rest from reference TRBV30 and TRBJ2-1, the complete variable domain is SQTIHQWPATLVQPVGSPLSLECTVEGTSNPNLYWYRQAAGRGLQLLFYSVGIGQISSEVPQNLSASRPQDRQFILSSKKLLLSDSGFYLCAWTPGSYNEQFFGPGTRLTVL.

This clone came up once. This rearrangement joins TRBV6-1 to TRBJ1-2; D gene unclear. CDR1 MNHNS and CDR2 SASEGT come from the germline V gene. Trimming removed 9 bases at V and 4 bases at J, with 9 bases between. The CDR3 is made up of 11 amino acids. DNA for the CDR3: TGTGCCAGTTTGGCGACCTATGGCTACACCTTC. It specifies CASLATYGYTF.

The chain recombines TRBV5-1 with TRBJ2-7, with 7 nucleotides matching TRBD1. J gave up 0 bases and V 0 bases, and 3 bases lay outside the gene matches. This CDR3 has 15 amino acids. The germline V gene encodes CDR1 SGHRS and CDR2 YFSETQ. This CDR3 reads CASSLVWDSSYEQYF. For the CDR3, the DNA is TGCGCCAGCAGCTTGGTTTGGGACAGCTCCTACGAGCAGTACTTC.

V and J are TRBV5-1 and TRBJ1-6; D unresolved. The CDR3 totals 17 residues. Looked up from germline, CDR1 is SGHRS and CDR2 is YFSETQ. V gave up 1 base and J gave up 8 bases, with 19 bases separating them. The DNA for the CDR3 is TGCGCCAGCAGCTTGTACTCCAGTGGTACCCTTGATTCACCCCTCCACTTT. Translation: CASSLYSSGTLDSPLHF.

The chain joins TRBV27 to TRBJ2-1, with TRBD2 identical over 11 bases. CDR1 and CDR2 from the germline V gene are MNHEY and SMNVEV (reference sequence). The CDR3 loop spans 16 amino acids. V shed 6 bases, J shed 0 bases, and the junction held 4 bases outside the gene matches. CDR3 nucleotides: TGTGCCAGCAGACTAGCGGGGGCCCGCTCCTACAATGAGCAGTTCTTC. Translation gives CASRLAGARSYNEQFF.

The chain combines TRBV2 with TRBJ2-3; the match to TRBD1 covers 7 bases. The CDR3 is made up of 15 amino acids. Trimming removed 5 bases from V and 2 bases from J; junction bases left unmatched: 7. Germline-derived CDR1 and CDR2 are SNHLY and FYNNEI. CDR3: CASSLVQGLTDTQYF. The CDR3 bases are TGTGCCAGCAGTTTAGTACAGGGGCTCACAGATACGCAGTATTTT.

The CDR3 loop reads CAISVQGASSTEAFF. The DNA for the CDR3 is TGTGCCATCAGTGTCCAGGGGGCTTCGAGCACTGAAGCTTTCTTT. The chain has TRBV10-3 and TRBJ1-1, with TRBD1 matching 8 bases. Germline CDR1 reads ENHRY; CDR2 reads SYGVKD. This CDR3 region has 15 residues. V was clipped by 4 bases and J by 4 bases; unmatched bases: 8.

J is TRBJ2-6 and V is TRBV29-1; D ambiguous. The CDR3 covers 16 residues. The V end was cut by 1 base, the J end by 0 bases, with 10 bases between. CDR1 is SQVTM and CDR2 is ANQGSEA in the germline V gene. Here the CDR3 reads CSVEVTNRSGANVLTF. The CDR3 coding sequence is TGCAGCGTTGAAGTTACAAACCGCTCTGGGGCCAACGTCCTGACTTTC. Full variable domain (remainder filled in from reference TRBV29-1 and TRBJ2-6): SAVISQKPSRDICQRGTSLTIQCQVDSQVTMMFWYRQQPGQSLTLIATANQGSEATYESGFVIDKFPISRPNLTFSTLTVSNMSPEDSSIYLCSVEVTNRSGANVLTFGAGSRLTVL.

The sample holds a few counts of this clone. The CDR3 sequence: CASSYLAGPSYEQYF. CDR3 sequence (DNA): TGTGCCAGCAGCTACCTAGCGGGGCCCTCCTACGAGCAGTACTTC. The genes are TRBV7-2 and TRBJ2-7; 9 nucleotides agree with TRBD2. The CDR3 loop spans 15 amino acids. In germline, CDR1 is SGHTA, CDR2 FQGNSA. V gave up 4 bases and J gave up 0 bases; unmatched junction bases: 4.

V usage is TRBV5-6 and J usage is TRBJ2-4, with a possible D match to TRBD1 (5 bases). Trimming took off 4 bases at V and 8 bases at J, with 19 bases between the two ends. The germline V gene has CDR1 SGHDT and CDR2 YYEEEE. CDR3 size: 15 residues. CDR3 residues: CASSGDSLLKDIQYF. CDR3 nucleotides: TGTGCCAGCAGCGGCGACAGTCTCTTAAAGGACATTCAGTACTTC.

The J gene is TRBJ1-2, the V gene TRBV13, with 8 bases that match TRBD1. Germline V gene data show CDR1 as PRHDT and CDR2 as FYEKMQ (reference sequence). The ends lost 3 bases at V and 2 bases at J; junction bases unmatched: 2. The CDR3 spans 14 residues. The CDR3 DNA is TGTGCCAGCAGCTTTAGGACAGGGAACTATGGCTACACCTTC. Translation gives CASSFRTGNYGYTF.